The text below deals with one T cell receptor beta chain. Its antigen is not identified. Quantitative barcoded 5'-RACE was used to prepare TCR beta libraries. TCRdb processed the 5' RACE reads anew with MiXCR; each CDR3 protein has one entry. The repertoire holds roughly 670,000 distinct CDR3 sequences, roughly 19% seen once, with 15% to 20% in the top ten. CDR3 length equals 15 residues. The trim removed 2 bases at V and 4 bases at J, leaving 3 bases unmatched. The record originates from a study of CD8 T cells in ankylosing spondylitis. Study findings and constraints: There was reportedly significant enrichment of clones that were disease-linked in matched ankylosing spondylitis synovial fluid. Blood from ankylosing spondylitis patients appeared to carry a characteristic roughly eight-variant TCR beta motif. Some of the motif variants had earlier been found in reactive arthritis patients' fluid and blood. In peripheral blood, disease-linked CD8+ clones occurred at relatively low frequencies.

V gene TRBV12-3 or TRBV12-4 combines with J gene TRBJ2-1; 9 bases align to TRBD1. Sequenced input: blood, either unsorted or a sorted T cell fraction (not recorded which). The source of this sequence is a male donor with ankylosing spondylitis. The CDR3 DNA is TGTGCCAGCAGTTTATCTGGACAGGGGTACAATGAGCAGTTCTTC. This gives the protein CASSLSGQGYNEQFF.